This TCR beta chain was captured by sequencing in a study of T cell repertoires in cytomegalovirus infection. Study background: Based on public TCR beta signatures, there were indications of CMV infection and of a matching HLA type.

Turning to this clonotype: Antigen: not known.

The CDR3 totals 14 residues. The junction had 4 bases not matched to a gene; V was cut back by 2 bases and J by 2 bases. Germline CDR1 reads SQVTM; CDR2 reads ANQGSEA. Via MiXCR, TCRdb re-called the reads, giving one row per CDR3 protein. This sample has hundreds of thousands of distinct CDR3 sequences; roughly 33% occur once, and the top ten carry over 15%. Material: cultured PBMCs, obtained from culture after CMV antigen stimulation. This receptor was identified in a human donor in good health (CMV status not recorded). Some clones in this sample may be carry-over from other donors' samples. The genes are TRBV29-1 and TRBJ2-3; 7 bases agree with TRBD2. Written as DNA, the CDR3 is TGCAGCGTTGAACTAGCGGACTACACAGATACGCAGTATTTT. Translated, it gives CSVELADYTDTQYF.